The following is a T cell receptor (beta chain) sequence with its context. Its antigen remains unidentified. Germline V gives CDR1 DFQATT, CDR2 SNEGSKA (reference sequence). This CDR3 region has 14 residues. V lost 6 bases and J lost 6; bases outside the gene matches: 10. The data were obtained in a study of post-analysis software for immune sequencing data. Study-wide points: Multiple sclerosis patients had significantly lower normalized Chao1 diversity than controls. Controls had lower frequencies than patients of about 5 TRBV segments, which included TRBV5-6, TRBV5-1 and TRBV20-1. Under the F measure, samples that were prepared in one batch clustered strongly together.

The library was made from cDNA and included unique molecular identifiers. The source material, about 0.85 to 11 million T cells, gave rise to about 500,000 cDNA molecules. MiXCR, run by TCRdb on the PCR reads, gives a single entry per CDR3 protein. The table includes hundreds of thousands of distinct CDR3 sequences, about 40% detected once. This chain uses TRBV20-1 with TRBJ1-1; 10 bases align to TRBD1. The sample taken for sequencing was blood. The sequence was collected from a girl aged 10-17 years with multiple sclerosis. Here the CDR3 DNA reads TGCAGTGCCCTGCTGGGACAGGGGTTTGCTGAAGCTTTCTTT. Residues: CSALLGQGFAEAFF.